This section outlines one T cell receptor (beta chain) sequence together with its context. The antigen is undetermined. The sample is drawn from a study of response to subunit inactivated influenza vaccine. Using its own MiXCR run on the RT-PCR reads, TCRdb lists one record per CDR3 protein. The repertoire holds roughly 500,000 distinct CDR3 sequences, with approximately 15% as singletons. Germline CDR1 DFQATT, CDR2 SNEGSKA (reference sequence). This CDR3 region has 15 residues. The V segment lost 6 bases and the J segment 0 bases; nucleotides outside the gene matches: 8. Study results and caveats: Every seasonal influenza vaccination brings in few new T cells, the authors suggested.

This chain joins TRBV20-1 and TRBJ2-1, with 7 bases aligning to TRBD1. This TCR derives from a man in his fifties or sixties who received an inactivated influenza vaccine. Sample: CD4+ T cells sorted from PBMCs, taken less than 30 months after vaccination. The CDR3 DNA is TGCAGTGCACGGAATCCAGGGGGCTCCTACAATGAGCAGTTCTTC. As protein: CSARNPGGSYNEQFF.